The present T cell receptor beta chain was sequenced within a study of OX40 agonist ivuxolimab in advanced cancers. Background on the whole study: Ivuxolimab was an agonistic, fully human IgG2 monoclonal antibody directed against OX40 (CD134), a costimulatory receptor. Intravenous ivuxolimab was administered to patients every 2 weeks at six dose levels: 0.01, 0.1, 0.3, 1.5, 3 and 10 mg/kg. Of the roughly 53 patients in dose escalation, about 19 had hepatocellular carcinoma, about 15 had melanoma, 9 had renal cell carcinoma and 9 had head and neck cancer. In the dose-escalation cohort, more than 75% of patients were male, and the mean age was roughly 60 years, with a range of roughly 20 to 80. Patients were allowed to have had prior anti-PD-1, anti-PD-L1 or anti-CTLA-4 therapy, and approximately 43% of the dose-escalation patients had previously received checkpoint inhibitors. Three dose-escalation patients achieved partial responses, one with hepatocellular carcinoma and two with cutaneous melanoma. The purpose of peripheral TCRbeta sequencing was to test whether ivuxolimab changed TCR sequence diversity and led to clonal T-cell expansion. The paper covers the monotherapy dose-escalation part of the phase I ivuxolimab trial, which included N of about 56 patients.

Genomic DNA was extracted from sorted cells for sequencing of the TCRbeta CDR3 region. The immunoSEQ Assay was used for sequencing of TCRbeta CDR3 regions. In its TCRdb copy, this immuneACCESS table keeps in-frame sequences only and misses some clones. Where compared with another copy, unresolved V genes explain less than half of these, and the others have no known cause. The table for this sample lists 30,000 to 45,000 clones; about 87% of them were counted only once. Of the sample, less than 35% is held by the ten largest clones. Patients with autoimmune disease history or receiving systemic immunosuppression were excluded from the trial. Peripheral blood for TCR sequencing was collected from all dose cohorts at baseline, on cycle 4 day 1, and on cycle 7 day 1. Samples came from an open-label, multicenter, first-in-human phase I dose-escalation trial of ivuxolimab. Adults with locally advanced or metastatic head and neck squamous cell, hepatocellular, melanoma or renal cell carcinoma were enrolled in the trial. Before TCR sequencing, CD4+ and CD8+ T cells were separately sorted from peripheral blood.

The CDR1 and CDR2 encoded by the germline V gene (reference sequence) are SEHNR and FQNEAQ. From the cysteine through the phenylalanine, the CDR3 covers 16 amino acids. Only the CDR3 DNA stays, 48 bases, in frame from base 1. V and J are truncated by 6 bases and 10 bases respectively, leaving an intervening sequence of 22 bases. Points on this clone: Its antigen remains unidentified. No base-level quality is on record; no much larger clone is a single base apart.

On the study overall, not on this receptor specifically: On average, CD8+ T cells showed more expanded clones than CD4+ T cells after ivuxolimab. Low levels of normalized T-cell clonal expansion were also seen in some nonresponding patients. Partial responders in the 0.1-3.0 mg/kg groups had among the lowest normalized peripheral clonal expansion, especially among CD8+ T cells. Clonal expansion of both CD4+ and CD8+ blood T cells was observed from baseline to week 6 at doses 0.1 to 3.0 mg/kg. The antigen specificity of the peripheral T cells that underwent clonal expansion was not determined.

In this chain, TRBV7-9 is recombined with TRBJ1-6, with TRBD1 as a weak D call on 5 bases. The sequence came from an adult with an advanced solid tumor such as melanoma, head and neck, liver or kidney cancer. The material was CD4+ or CD8+ T cells sorted from blood, obtained in a trial of the OX40 agonist ivuxolimab. The CDR3 reads CASRKAPGQGGSPLHF. The DNA sequence follows: TGTGCCAGCAGAAAGGCTCCCGGTCAGGGAGGGTCACCCCTCCACTTT.